Listed below are T cell receptor beta chains from one sample, sequenced in a study of cytomegalovirus exposure and HLA in healthy donors. The data were produced by immunoSEQ multiplex PCR, yet TCRdb's version contains in-frame clones alone and is incomplete. The profile covers some 66,000 clones, with about 82% appearing a single time and less than 3% taken by the ten largest. Sequencing input: PBMCs. The receptors were gathered from a woman between 25 and 40 years old in good health and CMV-seronegative. Both conserved end residues are part of each CDR3. A D gene is named only where the DNA matches it firmly. The size field is filled for only some rows; it gives once, few, many or a size class.

>TRBD2|TRBJ2-3|TRBV7-9|17|few
TGTGCCAGCATCCCCCGACCCCAAGCGGGGGGGCTAGATACGCAGTATTTT
CASIPRPQAGGLDTQYF
>.|TRBJ1-3|TRBV4-3|18|once
TGCGCCAGCAGCCAAGATAGTTGGGCCCTGATCTCTGGAAACACCATATATTTT
CASSQDSWALISGNTIYF
>.|TRBJ1-4|TRBV7-6|15|few
TGTGCCAGCAGCGTCGTGGGAGCAACTAATGAAAAACTGTTTTTT
CASSVVGATNEKLFF
>.|TRBJ1-5|TRBV16|15|once
TGTGCCAGCAGCCAACCCAAGACACTCAATCAGCCCCAGCATTTT
CASSQPKTLNQPQHF
>.|TRBJ1-5|TRBV11-2|15|.
TGTGCCAGCAGCTTTGGGCCCGGGAACAATCAGCCCCAGCATTTT
CASSFGPGNNQPQHF
>TRBD2|TRBJ2-1|TRBV5-6|15|few
TGTGCCAGCAGCATTAGCGGGGGCCTCTACAATGAGCAGTTCTTC
CASSISGGLYNEQFF
>.|TRBJ2-7|TRBV11-2|14|.
TGTGCCAGCACCCTGACTGGAAAGAGGGGGGAGCAGTACTTC
CASTLTGKRGEQYF
>.|TRBJ1-1|TRBV6-6|13|.
TGTGCCAGCAGTTACGAACAACCCACTGAAGCTTTCTTT
CASSYEQPTEAFF
>TRBD1|TRBJ1-1|TRBV11-3|16|.
TGTGCCAGCAGCTTAGGTCTTACAGGGGAGAACACTGAAGCTTTCTTT
CASSLGLTGENTEAFF
>TRBD1|TRBJ2-2|TRBV7-9|15|.
TGTGCCAGCAGACCCGGGACAGCCAACACCGGGGAGCTGTTTTTT
CASRPGTANTGELFF
>.|TRBJ1-2|TRBV4-2|14|.
TGTGCCAGCAGCCTAAACAGGGACAACTATGGCTACACCTTC
CASSLNRDNYGYTF
>.|TRBJ1-1|TRBV6-5|14|.
TGTGCCAGCAGTGAAGAGGGCGAGAGCACTGAAGCTTTCTTT
CASSEEGESTEAFF
>.|TRBJ2-1|TRBV7-7|14|.
TGTGCCAGCAGCTTAGCGATTGGAGGGAATGAGCAGTTCTTC
CASSLAIGGNEQFF
>.|TRBJ2-1|TRBV9|15|.
TGTGCCAGCAGCGTACAGGGAAGCTGGAACAATGAGCAGTTCTTC
CASSVQGSWNNEQFF
>.|TRBJ2-5|TRBV5-5|12|.
TGTGCCAGCAGACGAACCGGGGAGACCCAGTACTTC
CASRRTGETQYF
>.|TRBJ1-2|TRBV29-1|11|.
TGCAGCGTAAAACAGGGATATGGCTACACCTTC
CSVKQGYGYTF